The 30 T cell receptor beta chains reported below all come from one sample, sequenced in a study of vaccination and CD4 T cells after COVID-19. Indicated treatment: approximately 10-day PBMC culture with coronavirus spike peptide pools or control peptides (ViraFEST assay). Cultured CD4+ T cell DNA underwent sequencing with the Oncomine TCR Beta short-read assay. TCRdb called the PCR reads again in MiXCR, with one record for every CDR3 protein. The sample records around 18,000 distinct CDR3 sequences, around half being singletons. These receptors lack a known antigen. The starting material was CD4+ T cells from blood, cultured in vitro, obtained before SARS-CoV-2 vaccination. The receptor source for this set is a human donor who had recovered from COVID-19.

The rearrangement uses TRBV19 and TRBJ2-3; D is possibly TRBD1 (5 bases). This CDR3 is 14 amino acids long. Germline CDR1 reads LNHDA; CDR2 reads SQIVND (reference sequence). V was shortened by 5 bases and J by 2 bases, with 11 bases between the two germline ends. CDR3 bases: TGTGCCAGTAGTGGTCAGGGATACACAGATACGCAGTATTTT. As protein: CASSGQGYTDTQYF.

Only a few counts were recorded for this clonotype. The CDR3 spells CASTQLRTFNYGYTF. The CDR3 DNA is TGTGCCAGTACCCAGCTTCGGACCTTTAACTATGGCTACACCTTC. This rearrangement joins TRBV19 to TRBJ1-2, with no clear D. CDR3 size: 15 residues. Germline CDR1 is LNHDA and CDR2 is SQIVND (reference sequence). V was pared by 7 bases and J by 1 base, with 16 bases between.

CDR3 nucleotides: TGTGCCAGCAGCTTTTGGGGCGGCTCTCAAGAGACCCAGTACTTC. Its translation is CASSFWGGSQETQYF. V and J are TRBV7-9 and TRBJ2-5, with a tentative D call TRBD1 (5 bases). V was pared by 3 bases and J by 2 bases, with 13 bases between. Germline assignment: CDR1 SEHNR and CDR2 FQNEAQ (reference sequence). CDR3 length equals 15 residues.

V is TRBV15 and J is TRBJ1-1; maybe TRBD1 (6 bases). V lost 2 bases and J lost 0, with 13 bases in between. Germline V lookup: CDR1 LNHNV, CDR2 YYDKDF (reference sequence). CDR3 length equals 16 residues. CDR3 nucleotides: TGTGCCACCAGCAGATCCTCCGGGACACTGAACACTGAAGCTTTCTTT. Its translation: CATSRSSGTLNTEAFF.

V is TRBV6-1 and J is TRBJ1-5; maybe TRBD1 (5 bases). The CDR3 contains 13 residues. V was clipped by 6 bases and J by 2 bases, with 8 bases between them. Germline CDR1 MNHNS, CDR2 SASEGT. For the CDR3, the DNA is TGTGCCAGCAGAGGGACTGGCAATCAGCCCCAGCATTTT. As protein: CASRGTGNQPQHF.

This clonotype was found a few times. The chain is built from TRBV11-3 and TRBJ2-3; D is tentatively TRBD1 or TRBD2 (6 bases each). Germline V gene data show CDR1 as SGHNT and CDR2 as YENEEA. This CDR3 region has 14 residues. The germline V and J ends were trimmed by 5 bases and 0 bases, with 9 bases remaining between them. Here the CDR3 DNA reads TGTGCCAGCAGCCCGGGGGCTAGCACAGATACGCAGTATTTT. Amino acid sequence: CASSPGASTDTQYF.

This clonotype was counted a few times. The V and J genes are TRBV2 and TRBJ2-3; maybe TRBD1 (6 bases). The CDR3 runs to 14 residues. CDR1 and CDR2 (germline): SNHLY, FYNNEI. Between the trimmed V and J ends, which lost 7 bases and 2 bases, there was a span of 13 bases. In DNA, the CDR3 is TGTGCCAGCAAGGGCCAGGGGTACACAGATACGCAGTATTTT. It yields the protein CASKGQGYTDTQYF.

The chain couples TRBV28 to TRBJ1-1, with 10 bases identical to TRBD1. CDR1 and CDR2 (germline): MDHEN, SYDVKM. V lost 5 bases to trimming and J lost 3 bases; unmatched junction nucleotides: 6. The CDR3 contains 15 residues. The CDR3 spells CASSATGGAHTEAFF. The CDR3 DNA reads as TGTGCCAGCAGTGCGACAGGGGGCGCTCACACTGAAGCTTTCTTT.

This clonotype was detected once. The chain carries TRBV24-1 and TRBJ1-5, with D hard to call. CDR1 KGHDR and CDR2 SFDVKD come from the germline V gene. V was trimmed by 2 bases and J by 0 bases, leaving 7 bases between them. The CDR3 spans 15 residues. The CDR3 sequence is CATSDSGSSNQPQHF. The CDR3 DNA follows: TGTGCCACCAGTGATTCCGGGAGTAGCAATCAGCCCCAGCATTTT.

V is TRBV7-3 and J is TRBJ2-3; 10 nucleotides align to TRBD2. V trimming: 2 bases; J trimming: 3 bases; junction bases outside the gene matches: 2. CDR3 length: 15 amino acids. CDR1 and CDR2 from the germline V gene are SGHTA and FQGTGA. The CDR3 DNA reads TGTGCCAGCAGCTTACTAGCGGGAGCTACAGATACGCAGTATTTT. Translating gives CASSLLAGATDTQYF.

The chain has TRBV10-3 and TRBJ2-7; 7 nucleotides align to TRBD2. This CDR3 has 14 residues. V trimming: 4 bases; J trimming: 3 bases; junction bases outside the gene matches: 6. Germline CDR1 and CDR2: ENHRY and SYGVKD. CDR3 region: CAISGRTSLYEQYF. DNA for the CDR3: TGTGCCATCAGTGGGCGGACTAGTCTCTACGAGCAGTACTTC.

The V gene is TRBV2, the J gene TRBJ2-3; 8 nucleotides line up with TRBD2. There are 18 residues in the CDR3. Germline V gene sequence: CDR1 SNHLY, CDR2 FYNNEI. The ends lost 8 bases at V and 0 bases at J; junction bases unmatched: 16. This CDR3 reads CASRTGASGPTSTDTQYF. The CDR3 DNA sequence: TGTGCCAGCCGTACCGGGGCTAGCGGGCCGACTAGCACAGATACGCAGTATTTT.

The chain employs TRBV28 and TRBJ2-5; 8 nucleotides align to TRBD1. Germline CDR1 MDHEN, CDR2 SYDVKM. Trimming removed 6 bases from V and 5 bases from J; junction bases left unmatched: 11. The CDR3 has 15 residues. The DNA for the CDR3 is TGTGCCAGCAGCCCTTCAGGGGGCGGTGGGGAGACCCAGTACTTC. Amino acid sequence: CASSPSGGGGETQYF.

The chain links TRBV10-3 to TRBJ2-5; possible D gene TRBD1, 5 bases. CDR1 is ENHRY, CDR2 SYGVKD, per germline. Trimming stripped 3 bases from V and 4 bases from J, with 12 bases between. This CDR3 is built from 14 residues. The CDR3 nucleotides read TGTGCCATCAGTGATGGTGGGGCCCCAGAGACCCAGTACTTC. Amino acid sequence: CAISDGGAPETQYF.

This sequence joins TRBV21-1 and TRBJ2-5. TRBV21-1 is noted as a pseudogene. The CDR3 contains 14 residues. The CDR3 reads CASSELEYQEAQYF. The DNA of the CDR3 is TGTGCCAGCAGCGAACTTGAGTACCAAGAGGCCCAGTACTTC.

The genes are TRBV11-2 and TRBJ2-2; 9 nucleotides line up with TRBD1. V trimming: 5 bases; J trimming: 4 bases; junction bases outside the gene matches: 2. This CDR3 is 14 amino acids long. In germline, CDR1 is SGHAT, CDR2 FQNNGV. CDR3 in amino acids: CASSLTGGTGELFF. The CDR3, as DNA: TGTGCCAGCAGCCTGACAGGGGGCACCGGGGAGCTGTTTTTT. Looking up the rest from reference TRBV11-2 and TRBJ2-2 gives the full variable domain: EAGVAQSPRYKIIEKRQSVAFWCNPISGHATLYWYQQILGQGPKLLIQFQNNGVVDDSQLPKDRFSAERLKGVDSTLKIQPAKLEDSAVYLCASSLTGGTGELFFGEGSRLTVL.

The gene calls are TRBV10-3 and TRBJ2-5, with TRBD2 as a possible D gene (5 bases). The CDR3 loop spans 14 amino acids. Germline values: CDR1 ENHRY, CDR2 SYGVKD. Trimming shortened V by 2 bases and J by 7 bases, and 14 bases separated the two germline ends. CDR3 loop: CAISEALAAGTQYF. In DNA, the CDR3 is TGTGCCATCAGTGAGGCGCTAGCTGCTGGGACCCAGTACTTC.

The CDR3, as DNA: TGCGCCAGCAGTTCCGCGGTCGACACTGAAGCTTTCTTT. It specifies CASSSAVDTEAFF. The rearrangement joins TRBV10-1 to TRBJ1-1; D remains unclear. CDR1 is WNHNN, CDR2 SYGVQD, per germline (reference sequence). The V gene lost 5 bases and the J gene lost 3 bases, with 10 bases spanning the gap. The CDR3 covers 13 residues.

The chain is built from TRBV7-8 and TRBJ1-6; 8 bases line up with TRBD1. CDR1 SGHVS and CDR2 FQNEAQ come from the germline V gene. The V gene end was trimmed by 5 bases and the J gene end by 7 bases; junction bases not matched to a gene: 19. The CDR3 spans 19 residues. CDR3 nucleotide sequence: TGTGCCAGCAGCCCACGAGGTGGGGCAGGGGGCGGTTGGAATTCACCCCTCCACTTT. Its protein is CASSPRGGAGGGWNSPLHF.

There are a few counts of this clonotype. The chain recombines TRBV6-1 with TRBJ2-5; 8 bases agree with TRBD2. The J segment lost 5 bases and the V segment lost 6 bases, leaving 8 bases of the junction unmatched. The CDR3 has 14 residues. Germline-derived CDR1 and CDR2 are MNHNS and SASEGT. CDR3 residues: CASSERGTKETQYF. The DNA of the CDR3 is TGTGCCAGCAGCGAGCGGGGGACTAAGGAGACCCAGTACTTC.

This rearrangement joins TRBV12-3 or TRBV12-4 to TRBJ2-2, with D possibly called TRBD1 or TRBD2 (5 bases each). The V gene lost 7 bases and the J gene lost 2 bases, with 11 bases spanning the gap. CDR3 length equals 14 residues. CDR3: CASTLRGNTGELFF. Here the CDR3 DNA reads TGTGCCAGCACCCTGAGGGGAAACACCGGGGAGCTGTTTTTT.

This clonotype has just a few counts. CDR3 residues: CASSLAGQGRNSPLHF. The CDR3 DNA sequence: TGTGCCAGCAGCTTAGCGGGGCAGGGTAGGAATTCACCCCTCCACTTT. The chain employs TRBV7-2 and TRBJ1-6, with D perhaps matching TRBD1 (5 bases). Germline-derived CDR1 and CDR2 are SGHTA and FQGNSA. Trimming took off 0 bases at V and 7 bases at J, with 13 bases between the two ends. This CDR3 comprises 16 residues.

This sequence joins TRBV18 and TRBJ2-2; unclear D gene. The CDR3 covers 15 residues. Between the trimmed V and J ends, which lost 1 base and 3 bases, there was a span of 9 bases. Germline loops: CDR1 KGHSH, CDR2 LQKENI. CDR3 loop: CASSPRSLDTGELFF. As DNA, the CDR3 is TGTGCCAGCTCACCACGGAGTCTGGACACCGGGGAGCTGTTTTTT.

In its sample, this clonotype was seen a few times. The CDR3 region is CASSSHRQGAHNEQFF. The CDR3 DNA is TGTGCCAGCAGTTCGCACCGACAGGGGGCGCACAATGAGCAGTTCTTC. The J gene is TRBJ2-1, the V gene TRBV6-5; 10 positions match TRBD1. Germline V gene lookup returns CDR1 MNHEY and CDR2 SVGAGI. This CDR3 has 16 residues. The J segment lost 5 bases and the V segment lost 4 bases, leaving 8 bases of the junction unmatched.

The J gene is TRBJ2-7, the V gene TRBV15; D tentatively reads TRBD1 or TRBD2 (6 bases each). Germline CDR1 is LNHNV and CDR2 is YYDKDF (reference sequence). The length of the CDR3 is 14 residues. Trimming left V 6 bases short and J 4 bases short, with 16 bases between. CDR3 sequence: CATRRLGGEYEQYF. As DNA, the CDR3 is TGTGCCACCAGAAGACTCGGGGGCGAGTACGAGCAGTACTTC.

The chain employs TRBV6-2 or TRBV6-3 and TRBJ2-4, with a possible D match to TRBD1 (5 bases). This CDR3 contains 15 residues. CDR1 and CDR2 from the germline V gene are MNHEY and SVGEGT. V dropped 2 bases and J dropped 13 bases, with 21 bases sitting between them. The chain's CDR3 is CASSYTGGAVSPQYF. CDR3 DNA: TGTGCCAGCAGTTACACAGGTGGTGCAGTGTCTCCCCAGTACTTC.

The sample holds a few counts of this clonotype. V usage is TRBV4-1 and J usage is TRBJ1-5; D gene uncertain. V was clipped by 1 base and J by 5 bases, with 18 bases between them. This CDR3 spans 17 amino acids. From germline, CDR1 is MGHRA and CDR2 YSYEKL. The DNA for the CDR3 is TGCGCCAGCAGCCAAGTGTTGGGAGGCATCGAGGATCAGCCCCAGCATTTT. Protein product: CASSQVLGGIEDQPQHF.

This chain joins TRBV28 and TRBJ2-3, with 7 bases matching TRBD2. CDR1 MDHEN and CDR2 SYDVKM come from the germline V gene. The V segment lost 2 bases and the J segment 0 bases; nucleotides outside the gene matches: 8. The CDR3 consists of 17 residues. The CDR3 region has the DNA TGTGCCAGCAGTTTAGAGGCTAGCGGAACTAGCACAGATACGCAGTATTTT. Translation: CASSLEASGTSTDTQYF.

This clonotype was seen a handful of times. The V gene is TRBV20-1, the J gene TRBJ2-5; 7 bases align to TRBD1. The CDR3 is 16 residues long. Germline V gene data show CDR1 as DFQATT and CDR2 as SNEGSKA (reference sequence). Trimming took 1 base from V and 2 from J; bases not matched to a gene: 10. The CDR3, as DNA: TGCAGTGCTAGAGGTCAGACAGGGAACCGGCAAGAGACCCAGTACTTC. Translating it yields CSARGQTGNRQETQYF.

Only a few counts were recorded for this clonotype. The J gene is TRBJ1-5, the V gene TRBV20-1; no firm D call. The CDR3 is 11 residues long. In germline, CDR1 is DFQATT, CDR2 SNEGSKA (reference sequence). V dropped 1 base and J dropped 5 bases, with 3 bases sitting between them. CDR3 in DNA: TGCAGTGCTAGAGTTGATCAGCCCCAGCATTTT. It translates to CSARVDQPQHF.